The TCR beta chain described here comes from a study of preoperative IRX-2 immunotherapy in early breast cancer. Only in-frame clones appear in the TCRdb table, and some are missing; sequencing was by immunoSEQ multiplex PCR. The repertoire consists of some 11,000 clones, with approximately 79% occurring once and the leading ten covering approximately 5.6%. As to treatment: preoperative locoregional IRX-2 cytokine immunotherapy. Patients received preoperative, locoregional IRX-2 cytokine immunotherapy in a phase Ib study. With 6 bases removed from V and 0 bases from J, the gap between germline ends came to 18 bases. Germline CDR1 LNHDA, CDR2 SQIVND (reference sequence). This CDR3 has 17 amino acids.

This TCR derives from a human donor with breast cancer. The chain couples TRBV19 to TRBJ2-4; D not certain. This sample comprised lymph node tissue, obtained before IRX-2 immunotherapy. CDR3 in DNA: TGTGCCAGTAGCTCCCCTGAGGCCCAACTAGCCAAAAACATTCAGTACTTC. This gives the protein CASSSPEAQLAKNIQYF.